The 5 T cell receptor beta chains reported below all come from one sample, sequenced in a study of T-cell memory formation after mild COVID-19. Each CDR3 protein is one row after TCRdb ran MiXCR on the 5' RACE reads. The table includes under 250,000 distinct CDR3 sequences, roughly 10% detected once. Sequenced sample: PBMCs or a T cell subset sorted from them (not recorded which). These receptors were taken from a young man who had mild COVID-19 (a few samples of this study predate the infection). Cell type and time point are not known.

The V call is TRBV7-8, the J call TRBJ2-7; no firm D call. Trimming removed 1 base from V and 6 bases from J, with 4 bases in between. Germline loops: CDR1 SGHVS, CDR2 FQNEAQ. The CDR3 has 11 residues. CDR3 in DNA: TGTGCCAGCAGCTTAGGGGCCGAGCAGTACGTC. It translates to CASSLGAEQYV.

This clonotype was detected only a few times. This chain uses TRBV7-7 with TRBJ2-7; D might be TRBD2 (6 bases). Germline assignment: CDR1 SSHAT and CDR2 FNYEAQ (reference sequence). Trimming stripped 5 bases from V and 3 bases from J, with 11 bases between. The CDR3 is made up of 13 amino acids. CDR3 DNA sequence: TGTGCCAGCAGCCCCGGGAGCAACTACGAGCAGTACTTC. Its protein product is CASSPGSNYEQYF.

This clonotype was detected a few times. This chain's CDR3 is CASSLDGGPTYNEQFF. CDR3 sequence (DNA): TGTGCCAGCAGCTTAGACGGGGGGCCTACCTACAATGAGCAGTTCTTC. The chain is built from TRBV7-2 and TRBJ2-1; possibly TRBD2 for D (7 bases). Germline lookup yields CDR1 SGHTA and CDR2 FQGNSA. The CDR3 sequence is 16 residues long. V was trimmed by 1 base and J by 2 bases, leaving 12 bases between them. The full variable domain, with the rest looked up from reference TRBV7-2 and TRBJ2-1, is GAGVSQSPSNKVTEKGKDVELRCDPISGHTALYWYRQSLGQGLEFLIYFQGNSAPDKSGLPSDRFSAERTGGSVSTLTIQRTQQEDSAVYLCASSLDGGPTYNEQFFGPGTRLTVL.

The table lists this clonotype with a few counts. This chain joins TRBV25-1 and TRBJ2-2; D gene ambiguous. Trimming pared 3 bases from V and 6 bases from J, leaving 5 bases between. Germline CDR1 and CDR2: MGHDK and SYGVNS. This CDR3 has 12 amino acids. DNA for the CDR3: TGTGCCAGCAGTGAGGTCCCCGGGGAGCTGTTTTTT. Protein: CASSEVPGELFF. Supplemented by reference TRBV25-1 and TRBJ2-2, the full variable domain reads EADIYQTPRYLVIGTGKKITLECSQTMGHDKMYWYQQDPGMELHLIHYSYGVNSTEKGDLSSESTVSRIRTEHFPLTLESARPSHTSQYLCASSEVPGELFFGEGSRLTVL.

V usage is TRBV7-2 and J usage is TRBJ1-2, with D perhaps matching TRBD1 (5 bases). CDR1 SGHTA and CDR2 FQGNSA come from the germline V gene. Trimming left V 5 bases short and J 8 bases short, with 24 bases between. This CDR3 spans 16 amino acids. CDR3 sequence reads: CASSRLRGGVEYGYTF. The DNA for the CDR3 is TGTGCCAGCAGCCGCCTCCGGGGAGGGGTAGAATACGGCTACACCTTC.